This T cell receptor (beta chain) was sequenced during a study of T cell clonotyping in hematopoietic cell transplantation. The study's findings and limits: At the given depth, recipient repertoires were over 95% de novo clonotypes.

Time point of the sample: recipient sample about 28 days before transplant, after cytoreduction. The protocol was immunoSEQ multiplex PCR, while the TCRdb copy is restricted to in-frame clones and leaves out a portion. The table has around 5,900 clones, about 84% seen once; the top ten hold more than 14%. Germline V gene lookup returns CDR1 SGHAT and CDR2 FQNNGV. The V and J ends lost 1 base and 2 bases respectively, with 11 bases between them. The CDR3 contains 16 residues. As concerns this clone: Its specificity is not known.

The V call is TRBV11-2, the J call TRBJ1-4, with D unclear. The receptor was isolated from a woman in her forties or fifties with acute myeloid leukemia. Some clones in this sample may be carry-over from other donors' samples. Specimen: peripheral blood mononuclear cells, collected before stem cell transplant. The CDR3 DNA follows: TGTGCCAGCAGCTTAGGAACTGGGTTCACTAATGAAAAACTGTTTTTT. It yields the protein CASSLGTGFTNEKLFF.